In its sample, the clone carrying this T cell receptor (beta chain) was seen a few times. Its matching antigen is unknown. V gave up 0 bases and J gave up 5 bases; unmatched junction bases: 2. CDR3 length equals 14 residues. Germline V gene sequence: CDR1 LGHDT, CDR2 YNNKEL (reference sequence). A sample-barcoded 5' primer and a J-beta primer mix were used in a second PCR of roughly 7 to 11 cycles. TCRdb called the 5' RACE reads again in MiXCR, with one record for every CDR3 protein. The table includes 500,000 to 700,000 distinct CDR3 sequences, under 30% detected once. These data are taken from a study of blood T cells in healthy people across ages. Notes on the study in general: With naive T cell percentage, TCR beta diversity showed a strong correlation.

The clonotype originates from a woman of 80 years or more in good health. Sequencing used blood. The genes are TRBV3-1 and TRBJ1-2; 8 bases line up with TRBD1. The CDR3 DNA reads TGTGCCAGCAGCCAAGATACAGGGGGGTATGGCTACACCTTC. Translated, it gives CASSQDTGGYGYTF.